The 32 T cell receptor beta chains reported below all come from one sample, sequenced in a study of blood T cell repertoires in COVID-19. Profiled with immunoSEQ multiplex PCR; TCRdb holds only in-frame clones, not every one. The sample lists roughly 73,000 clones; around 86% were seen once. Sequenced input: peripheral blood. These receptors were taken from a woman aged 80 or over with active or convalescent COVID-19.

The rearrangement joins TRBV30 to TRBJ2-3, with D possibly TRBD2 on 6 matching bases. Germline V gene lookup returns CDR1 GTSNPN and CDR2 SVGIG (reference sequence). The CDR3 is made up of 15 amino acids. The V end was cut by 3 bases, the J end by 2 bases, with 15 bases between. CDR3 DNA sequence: TGTGCCTGGAGATCCCGCGGGGTCCCCACAGATACGCAGTATTTT. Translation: CAWRSRGVPTDTQYF.

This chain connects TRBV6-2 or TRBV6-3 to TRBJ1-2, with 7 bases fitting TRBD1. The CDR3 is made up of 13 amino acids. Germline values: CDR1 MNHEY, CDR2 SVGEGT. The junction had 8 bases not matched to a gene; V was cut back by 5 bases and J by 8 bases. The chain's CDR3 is CASSTTGVGGYTF. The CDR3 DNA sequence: TGTGCCAGCAGTACAACAGGGGTTGGGGGCTACACCTTC.

CDR3 DNA sequence: TGTGCCAGCACCAACGGGGGGCACTCGGGTTATGGCTACACCTTC. This codes for CASTNGGHSGYGYTF. V gene TRBV6-5 combines with J gene TRBJ1-2; D possibly corresponds to TRBD1 (6 bases). Germline assignment: CDR1 MNHEY and CDR2 SVGAGI. Trimming took off 7 bases at V and 5 bases at J, with 20 bases between the two ends. This CDR3 is 15 amino acids long.

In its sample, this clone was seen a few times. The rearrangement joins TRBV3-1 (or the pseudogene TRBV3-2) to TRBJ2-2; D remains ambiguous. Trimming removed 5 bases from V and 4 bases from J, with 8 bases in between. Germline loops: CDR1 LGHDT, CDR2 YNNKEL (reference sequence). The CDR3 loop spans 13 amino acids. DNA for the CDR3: TGTGCCAGCAGCTTCCAGGCCACCGGGGAGCTGTTTTTT. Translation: CASSFQATGELFF.

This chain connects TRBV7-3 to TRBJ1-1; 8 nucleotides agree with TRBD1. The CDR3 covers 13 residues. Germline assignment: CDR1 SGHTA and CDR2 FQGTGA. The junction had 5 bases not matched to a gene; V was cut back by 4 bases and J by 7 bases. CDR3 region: CASSWGGQVEAFF. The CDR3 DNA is TGTGCCAGCAGCTGGGGGGGACAGGTTGAAGCTTTCTTT.

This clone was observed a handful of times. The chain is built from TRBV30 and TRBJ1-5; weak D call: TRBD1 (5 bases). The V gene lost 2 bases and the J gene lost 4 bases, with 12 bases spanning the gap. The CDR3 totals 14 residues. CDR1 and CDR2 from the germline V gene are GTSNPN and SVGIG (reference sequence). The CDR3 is CAWSLGLTNQPQHF. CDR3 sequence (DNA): TGTGCCTGGAGTTTGGGACTCACTAATCAGCCCCAGCATTTT. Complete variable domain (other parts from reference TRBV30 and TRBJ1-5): SQTIHQWPATLVQPVGSPLSLECTVEGTSNPNLYWYRQAAGRGLQLLFYSVGIGQISSEVPQNLSASRPQDRQFILSSKKLLLSDSGFYLCAWSLGLTNQPQHFGDGTRLSIL.

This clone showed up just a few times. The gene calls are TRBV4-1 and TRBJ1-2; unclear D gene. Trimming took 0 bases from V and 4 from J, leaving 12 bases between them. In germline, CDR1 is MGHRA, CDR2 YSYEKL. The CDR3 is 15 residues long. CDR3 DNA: TGCGCCAGCAGCCAAGAGGGCACCCGCGTCTATGGCTACACCTTC. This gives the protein CASSQEGTRVYGYTF.

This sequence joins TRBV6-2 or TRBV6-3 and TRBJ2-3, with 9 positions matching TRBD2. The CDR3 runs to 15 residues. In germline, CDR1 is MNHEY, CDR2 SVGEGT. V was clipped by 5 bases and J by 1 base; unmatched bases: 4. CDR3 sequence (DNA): TGTGCCAGCAGTATTAGCGGGAGTGGCACAGATACGCAGTATTTT. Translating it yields CASSISGSGTDTQYF.

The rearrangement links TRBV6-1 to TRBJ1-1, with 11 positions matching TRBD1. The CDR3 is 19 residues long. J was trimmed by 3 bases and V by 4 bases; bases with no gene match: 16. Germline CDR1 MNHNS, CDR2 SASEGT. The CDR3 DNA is TGTGCCAGCAGTGGAAGAAACCCCCGGACAGGGGGCCGGTACACTGAAGCTTTCTTT. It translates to CASSGRNPRTGGRYTEAFF.

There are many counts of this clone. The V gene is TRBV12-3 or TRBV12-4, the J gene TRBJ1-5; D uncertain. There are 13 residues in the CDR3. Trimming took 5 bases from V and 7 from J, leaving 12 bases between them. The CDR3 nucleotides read TGTGCCAGCAGTCCAGATCGGGGACAGCCCCAGCATTTT. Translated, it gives CASSPDRGQPQHF.

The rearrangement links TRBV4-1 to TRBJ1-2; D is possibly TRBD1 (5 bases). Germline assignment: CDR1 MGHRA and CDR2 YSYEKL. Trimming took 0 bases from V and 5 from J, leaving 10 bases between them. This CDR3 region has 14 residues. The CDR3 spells CASSQDRQLYGYTF. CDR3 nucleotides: TGCGCCAGCAGCCAAGATCGACAGCTTTATGGCTACACCTTC.

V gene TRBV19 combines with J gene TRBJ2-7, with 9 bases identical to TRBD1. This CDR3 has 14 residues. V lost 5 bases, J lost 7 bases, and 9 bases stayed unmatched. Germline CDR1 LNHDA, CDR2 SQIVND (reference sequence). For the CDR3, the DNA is TGTGCCAGTAGTCCCGGGACAGGGCCCGTGGAGCAGTACTTC. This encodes CASSPGTGPVEQYF.

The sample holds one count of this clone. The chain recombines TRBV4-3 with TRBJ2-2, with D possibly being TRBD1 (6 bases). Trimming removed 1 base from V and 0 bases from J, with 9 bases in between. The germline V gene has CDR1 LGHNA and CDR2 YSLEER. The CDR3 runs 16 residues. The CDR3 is CASSQGGGPNTGELFF. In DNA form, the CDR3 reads TGCGCCAGCAGCCAAGGAGGGGGACCGAACACCGGGGAGCTGTTTTTT.

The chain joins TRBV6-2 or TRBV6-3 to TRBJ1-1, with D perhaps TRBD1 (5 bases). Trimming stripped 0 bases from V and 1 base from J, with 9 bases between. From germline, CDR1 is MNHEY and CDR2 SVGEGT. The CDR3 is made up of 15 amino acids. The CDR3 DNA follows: TGTGCCAGCAGTTACTCCAGCAGGGCGAACACTGAAGCTTTCTTT. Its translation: CASSYSSRANTEAFF.

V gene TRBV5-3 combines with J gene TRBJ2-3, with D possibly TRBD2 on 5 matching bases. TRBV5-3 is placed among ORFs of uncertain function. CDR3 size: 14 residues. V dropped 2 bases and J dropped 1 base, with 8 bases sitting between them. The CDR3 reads CARSLQRRTDTQYF. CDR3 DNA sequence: TGTGCCAGAAGCTTACAGCGGCGCACAGATACGCAGTATTTT.

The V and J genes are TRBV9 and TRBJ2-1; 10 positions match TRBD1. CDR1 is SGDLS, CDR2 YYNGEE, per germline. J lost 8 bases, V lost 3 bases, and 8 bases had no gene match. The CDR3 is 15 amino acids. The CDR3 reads CASSAQPGTGDEQFF. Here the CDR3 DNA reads TGTGCCAGCAGCGCCCAGCCCGGGACAGGGGATGAGCAGTTCTTC. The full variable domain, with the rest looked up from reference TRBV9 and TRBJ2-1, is DSGVTQTPKHLITATGQRVTLRCSPRSGDLSVYWYQQSLDQGLQFLIQYYNGEERAKGNILERFSAQQFPDLHSELNLSSLELGDSALYFCASSAQPGTGDEQFFGPGTRLTVL.

CDR3 amino acids: CASSSGQGGNSPLHF. The CDR3 bases are TGTGCCAGCAGCTCAGGACAGGGGGGAAATTCACCCCTCCACTTT. The J gene is TRBJ1-6, the V gene TRBV5-4; 10 nucleotides align to TRBD1. The length of the CDR3 is 15 residues. From germline, CDR1 is SGHNT and CDR2 YYREEE (reference sequence). V dropped 3 bases and J dropped 7; count of bases not matched to a gene: 4.

CDR3 sequence reads: CASSQGVGQFHGYTF. The CDR3 coding sequence is TGTGCCAGCAGCCAAGGAGTGGGGCAGTTTCATGGCTACACCTTC. The V gene is TRBV4-2, the J gene TRBJ1-2; TRBD1 might be the D (5 bases). V lost 1 base, J lost 6 bases, and 15 bases lay in between. The CDR3 is made up of 15 amino acids. Germline V gives CDR1 LGHNA, CDR2 YNFKEQ.

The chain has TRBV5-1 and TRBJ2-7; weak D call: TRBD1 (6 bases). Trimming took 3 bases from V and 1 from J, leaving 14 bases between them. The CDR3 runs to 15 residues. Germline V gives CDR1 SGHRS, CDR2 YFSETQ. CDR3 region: CASSYQGTTSYEQYF. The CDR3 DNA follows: TGCGCCAGCAGCTACCAGGGGACGACATCCTACGAGCAGTACTTC.

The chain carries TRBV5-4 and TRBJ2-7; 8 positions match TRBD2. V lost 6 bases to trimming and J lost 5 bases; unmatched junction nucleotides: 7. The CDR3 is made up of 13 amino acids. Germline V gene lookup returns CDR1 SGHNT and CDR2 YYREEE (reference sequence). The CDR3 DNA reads TGTGCCAGCAACCCGGGGGGGCTAAACGAGCAGTACTTC. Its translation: CASNPGGLNEQYF.

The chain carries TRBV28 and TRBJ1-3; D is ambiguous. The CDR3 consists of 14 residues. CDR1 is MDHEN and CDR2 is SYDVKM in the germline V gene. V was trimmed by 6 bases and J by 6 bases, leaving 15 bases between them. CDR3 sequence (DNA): TGTGCCAGCAGCACCACGCGGTCCCTAAACACCATATATTTT. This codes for CASSTTRSLNTIYF.

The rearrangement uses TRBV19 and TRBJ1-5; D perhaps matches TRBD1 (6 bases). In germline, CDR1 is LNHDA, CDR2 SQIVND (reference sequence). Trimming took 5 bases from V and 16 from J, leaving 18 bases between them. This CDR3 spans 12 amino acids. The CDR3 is CASSWETGQVHF. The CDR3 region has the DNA TGTGCCAGTAGTTGGGAAACGGGACAAGTTCATTTT.

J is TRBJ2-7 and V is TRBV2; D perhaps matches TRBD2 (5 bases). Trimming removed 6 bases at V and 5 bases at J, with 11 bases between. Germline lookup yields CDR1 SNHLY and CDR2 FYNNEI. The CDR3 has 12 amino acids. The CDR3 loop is CASRAEAHEQYF. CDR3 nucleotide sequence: TGTGCCAGCAGGGCGGAGGCCCACGAGCAGTACTTC.

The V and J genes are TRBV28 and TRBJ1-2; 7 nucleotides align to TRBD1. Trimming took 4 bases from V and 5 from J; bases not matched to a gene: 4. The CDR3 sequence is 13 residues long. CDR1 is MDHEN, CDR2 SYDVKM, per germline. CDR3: CASSYGTEYGYTF. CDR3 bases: TGTGCCAGCAGTTATGGGACAGAGTATGGCTACACCTTC.

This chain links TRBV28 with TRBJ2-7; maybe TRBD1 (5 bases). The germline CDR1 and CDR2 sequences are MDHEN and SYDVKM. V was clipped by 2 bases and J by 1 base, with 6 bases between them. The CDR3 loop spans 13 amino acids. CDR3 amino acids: CASSLRQSYEQYF. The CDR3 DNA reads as TGTGCCAGCAGTTTACGACAGTCCTACGAGCAGTACTTC.

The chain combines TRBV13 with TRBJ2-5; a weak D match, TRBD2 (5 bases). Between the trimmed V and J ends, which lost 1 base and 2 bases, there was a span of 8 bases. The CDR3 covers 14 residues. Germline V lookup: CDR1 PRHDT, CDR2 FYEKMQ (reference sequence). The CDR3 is CASSLVRGQETQYF. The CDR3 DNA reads TGTGCCAGCAGCTTAGTTCGGGGACAAGAGACCCAGTACTTC.

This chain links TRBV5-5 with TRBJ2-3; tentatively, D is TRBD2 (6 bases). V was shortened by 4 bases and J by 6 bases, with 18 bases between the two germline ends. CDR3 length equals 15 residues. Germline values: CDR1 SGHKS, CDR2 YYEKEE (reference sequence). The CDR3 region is CASSRGLAGEDTQYF. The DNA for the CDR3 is TGTGCCAGCAGCCGGGGACTGGCCGGGGAGGATACGCAGTATTTT. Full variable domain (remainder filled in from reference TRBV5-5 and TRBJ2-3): DAGVTQSPTHLIKTRGQQVTLRCSPISGHKSVSWYQQVLGQGPQFIFQYYEKEERGRGNFPDRFSARQFPNYSSELNVNALLLGDSALYLCASSRGLAGEDTQYFGPGTRLTVL.

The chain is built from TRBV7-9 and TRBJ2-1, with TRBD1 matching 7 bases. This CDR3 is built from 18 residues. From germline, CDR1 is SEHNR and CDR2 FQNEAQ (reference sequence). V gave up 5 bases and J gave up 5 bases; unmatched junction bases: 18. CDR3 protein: CASSKGLTGEGINNEQFF. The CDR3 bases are TGTGCCAGCAGCAAGGGGCTCACAGGGGAAGGGATTAACAATGAGCAGTTCTTC.

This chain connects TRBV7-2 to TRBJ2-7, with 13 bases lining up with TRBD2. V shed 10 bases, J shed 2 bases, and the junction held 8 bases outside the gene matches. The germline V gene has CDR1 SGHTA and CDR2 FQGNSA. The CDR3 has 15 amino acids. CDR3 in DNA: TGTGCCACCTCCTGGGGGACTAGCGGGGCCTACGAGCAGTACTTC. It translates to CATSWGTSGAYEQYF.

The CDR3 DNA follows: TGTGCCATCAGTGAGTCTAGAGATACGCAGTATTTT. This codes for CAISESRDTQYF. This chain joins TRBV10-3 and TRBJ2-3; the D is unclear. The V and J ends lost 0 bases and 5 bases respectively, with 3 bases between them. CDR3 length equals 12 residues. The germline V gene encodes CDR1 ENHRY and CDR2 SYGVKD.

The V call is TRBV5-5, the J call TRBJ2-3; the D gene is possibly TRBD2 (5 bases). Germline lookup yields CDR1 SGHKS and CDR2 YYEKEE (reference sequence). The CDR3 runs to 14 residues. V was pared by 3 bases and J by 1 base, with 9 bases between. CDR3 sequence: CASSWVEGTDTQYF. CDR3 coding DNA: TGTGCCAGCAGCTGGGTGGAGGGCACAGATACGCAGTATTTT.

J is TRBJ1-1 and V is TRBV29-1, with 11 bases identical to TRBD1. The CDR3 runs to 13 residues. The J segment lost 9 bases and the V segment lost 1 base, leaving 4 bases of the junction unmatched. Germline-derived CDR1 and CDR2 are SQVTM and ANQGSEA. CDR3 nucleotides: TGCAGCGTTGAAGGGGGACAGGGGGTAAAAGCTTTCTTT. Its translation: CSVEGGQGVKAFF.